This T cell receptor (beta chain) derives from a study of Ad26.COV2.S vaccination and SARS-CoV-2 variants. Looking at the study overall: Vaccine-arm donor from the placebo-controlled COV1001 Ad26.COV2.S trial. Study-level findings and limits: Vaccine and placebo recipients had comparable breadth of non-spike TCRs. After vaccination, substantial breadth of spike-specific CD8+ and CD4+ responses was reported.

The sample holds one count of this clone. Its antigen remains unidentified. Treatment given: roughly 18 received Ad26.COV2.S at low or high dose, single or two shots; several received placebo; per-sample allocation not given. Sampling occurred on day 63 after the first vaccine or placebo injection. Boston hosted the donor, who was an adult aged 18-55 years. V lost 2 bases, J lost 9 bases, and 8 bases stayed unmatched. The CDR3 runs 15 residues. Germline V gene data show CDR1 as MNHEY and CDR2 as SMNVEV (reference sequence). Assay used: immunoSEQ multiplex PCR; TCRdb lists only in-frame clones, some missing. The sample lists hundreds of thousands of clones; about 90% were seen once.

Sequenced material: peripheral blood, taken in a trial of Ad26.COV2.S vaccine versus placebo. The chain employs TRBV27 and TRBJ2-1, with 9 bases identical to TRBD2. The receptor was derived from a person aged 18-60 years who received the Ad26.COV2.S COVID-19 vaccine or a placebo. DNA for the CDR3: TGTGCCAGCAGTTTAAATCGGCGGGGGGGCCTTGAGCAGTTCTTC. The encoded protein is CASSLNRRGGLEQFF.